This T cell receptor beta chain was recorded in a study of T cells after yellow fever vaccination. Notes on the study in general: The CD4 compartment and the CD8 compartment contained a small share of clonotypes in common.

The CDR3 spans 14 residues. The ends lost 5 bases at V and 3 bases at J; junction bases unmatched: 7. In germline, CDR1 is SEHNR, CDR2 FQNEAQ (reference sequence). A few counts support this clonotype. As yet, its antigen is unknown. TCRdb re-called the 5' RACE reads through MiXCR, storing one row per CDR3 protein. The sample carries 500,000 to 650,000 distinct CDR3 sequences, 13% recorded once. This sequence was found in a man younger than 45 who received the YFV17D yellow fever vaccine. The source was PBMCs, collected on the day of the yellow fever booster vaccination. The V gene is TRBV7-9, the J gene TRBJ2-7; TRBD1 aligns across 7 bases. The CDR3 sequence: CASSRSGQVYEQYF. CDR3 bases: TGTGCCAGCAGCCGGAGCGGACAGGTCTACGAGCAGTACTTC.